The 27 T cell receptor beta chains below were found in one sample sequenced in a study of blood T cell repertoires in COVID-19. Some clones are missing from TCRdb's copy, which holds only in-frame ones; the method was immunoSEQ multiplex PCR. This sample has a few hundred thousand clones, with around 92% found just once. The sequencing input was peripheral blood. All receptors derive from a woman aged 25 to 45 with COVID-19, enrolled during active disease.

This chain connects TRBV6-2 or TRBV6-3 to TRBJ1-6; D is undetermined. Germline assignment: CDR1 MNHEY and CDR2 SVGEGT. The CDR3 extends over 13 amino acids. Trimming removed 2 bases from V and 8 bases from J, with 7 bases in between. The CDR3 nucleotides are TGTGCCAGCAGTTACGAGGGTCATTCACCCCTCCACTTT. Translation: CASSYEGHSPLHF.

This sequence joins TRBV5-4 and TRBJ2-3; 8 bases agree with TRBD2. This CDR3 has 16 amino acids. V trimming: 0 bases; J trimming: 4 bases; junction bases outside the gene matches: 7. The V gene's germline CDR1 is SGHNT and CDR2 YYREEE (reference sequence). CDR3 amino acids: CASSLGGGGPPDTQYF. The CDR3 nucleotides read TGTGCCAGCAGCTTGGGGGGCGGGGGGCCCCCAGATACGCAGTATTTT.

The chain combines TRBV7-2 with TRBJ2-2, with TRBD2 as a possible D gene (5 bases). CDR3 length: 14 residues. Germline V gene sequence: CDR1 SGHTA, CDR2 FQGNSA. V shed 5 bases and J shed 6 bases, with 13 bases lying between them. CDR3 amino acids: CASSPDFLPGELFF. In DNA, the CDR3 is TGTGCCAGCAGCCCGGACTTCCTCCCCGGGGAGCTGTTTTTT.

The chain combines TRBV9 with TRBJ2-2; D call uncertain. CDR1 is SGDLS and CDR2 is YYNGEE in the germline V gene. Trimming cost V 3 bases and J 3 bases, with 9 bases left between them. The CDR3 consists of 14 residues. Here the CDR3 reads CASSARLDTGELFF. The DNA of the CDR3 is TGTGCCAGCAGCGCACGACTTGACACCGGGGAGCTGTTTTTT.

This chain joins TRBV5-4 and TRBJ2-1, with TRBD1 identical over 8 bases. The CDR3 consists of 15 residues. J was trimmed by 5 bases and V by 4 bases; bases with no gene match: 8. CDR1 SGHNT and CDR2 YYREEE come from the germline V gene (reference sequence). This CDR3 is CASSQQGQADNEQFF. The DNA for the CDR3 is TGTGCCAGCAGCCAGCAGGGACAGGCCGACAATGAGCAGTTCTTC.

As to this clone: This specimen includes other DNA sequences encoding the same CDR3. DNA of the CDR3: TGTGCCAGCAGCCTCTCCGGGGATCAGCCCCAGCATTTT. Protein product: CASSLSGDQPQHF. The chain uses TRBV7-9 and TRBJ1-5; D remains unclear. Germline CDR1 is SEHNR and CDR2 is FQNEAQ (reference sequence). The V gene lost 5 bases and the J gene lost 5 bases, with 10 bases spanning the gap. This CDR3 comprises 13 residues.

This clone has just a few counts. V and J are TRBV6-2 or TRBV6-3 and TRBJ2-7; TRBD1 matches at 9 bases. J was trimmed by 6 bases and V by 0 bases; bases with no gene match: 0. Germline CDR1 MNHEY, CDR2 SVGEGT. This CDR3 region has 13 residues. CDR3 residues: CASSYSDRGEQYV. The CDR3 region has the DNA TGTGCCAGCAGTTACTCGGACAGGGGCGAGCAGTACGTC.

The V call is TRBV11-3, the J call TRBJ2-3; D is undetermined. The V and J ends lost 8 bases and 2 bases respectively, with 11 bases between them. Germline assignment: CDR1 SGHNT and CDR2 YENEEA. This CDR3 has 13 amino acids. CDR3 protein: CASGPNPTDTQYF. CDR3 bases: TGTGCCAGCGGGCCCAACCCCACAGATACGCAGTATTTT. Supplemented by reference TRBV11-3 and TRBJ2-3, the full variable domain reads EAGVVQSPRYKIIEKKQPVAFWCNPISGHNTLYWYLQNLGQGPELLIRYENEEAVDDSQLPKDRFSAERLKGVDSTLKIQPAELGDSAVYLCASGPNPTDTQYFGPGTRLTVL.

The genes are TRBV28 and TRBJ2-1; 8 nucleotides agree with TRBD2. V was pared by 6 bases and J by 6 bases, with 4 bases of the junction left unmatched. The CDR3 runs to 13 residues. Germline values: CDR1 MDHEN, CDR2 SYDVKM. The CDR3 DNA follows: TGTGCCAGCAGCAGCGGGGGTGTCAATGAGCAGTTCTTC. This sequence encodes CASSSGGVNEQFF. Variable domain in full (rest from reference TRBV28 and TRBJ2-1): DVKVTQSSRYLVKRTGEKVFLECVQDMDHENMFWYRQDPGLGLRLIYFSYDVKMKEKGDIPEGYSVSREKKERFSLILESASTNQTSMYLCASSSGGVNEQFFGPGTRLTVL.

The chain is built from TRBV5-1 and TRBJ1-2; D is possibly TRBD1 (6 bases). The CDR3 sequence is 15 residues long. Per germline, CDR1 SGHRS and CDR2 YFSETQ. Trimming cost V 4 bases and J 2 bases, with 15 bases left between them. CDR3 bases: TGCGCCAGCAGCCCGGACGGACAGTGGAACTATGGCTACACCTTC. Translation gives CASSPDGQWNYGYTF.

The chain combines TRBV6-5 with TRBJ2-5; D perhaps matches TRBD1 (5 bases). The V end was cut by 5 bases, the J end by 4 bases, with 11 bases between. Germline V gene data show CDR1 as MNHEY and CDR2 as SVGAGI. The CDR3 length is 13 residues. The CDR3 DNA reads as TGTGCCAGCAGTAGACAGATTTTAGAGACCCAGTACTTC. Translated: CASSRQILETQYF.

The chain recombines TRBV19 with TRBJ1-1; D is unclear. Germline CDR1 is LNHDA and CDR2 is SQIVND (reference sequence). The CDR3 consists of 15 residues. V lost 2 bases, J lost 0 bases, and 10 bases lay in between. This CDR3 is CASSIFPKMNTEAFF. The CDR3 coding sequence is TGTGCCAGTAGTATATTTCCCAAAATGAACACTGAAGCTTTCTTT.

The rearrangement links TRBV19 to TRBJ1-1; 7 positions agree with TRBD1. This CDR3 region has 11 residues. V lost 9 bases and J lost 10; bases outside the gene matches: 8. Germline loops: CDR1 LNHDA, CDR2 SQIVND (reference sequence). For the CDR3, the DNA is TGTGCCAGCCTACAGGGGCCTCGAGCTTTCTTT. Translated: CASLQGPRAFF. Drawing the rest from reference TRBV19 and TRBJ1-1, the complete variable domain is DGGITQSPKYLFRKEGQNVTLSCEQNLNHDAMYWYRQDPGQGLRLIYYSQIVNDFQKGDIAEGYSVSREKKESFPLTVTSAQKNPTAFYLCASLQGPRAFFGQGTRLTVV.

This clone was found once. The chain combines TRBV5-1 with TRBJ1-4; D is perhaps TRBD1 (5 bases). Germline CDR1 reads SGHRS; CDR2 reads YFSETQ. The CDR3 runs 17 residues. V was cut by 0 bases and J by 4 bases, with 16 bases left in between. CDR3 protein: CASSLAAGKGFNEKLFF. CDR3 DNA sequence: TGCGCCAGCAGCTTGGCGGCAGGGAAAGGGTTTAATGAAAAACTGTTTTTT. The full variable domain, with the rest looked up from reference TRBV5-1 and TRBJ1-4, is KAGVTQTPRYLIKTRGQQVTLSCSPISGHRSVSWYQQTPGQGLQFLFEYFSETQRNKGNFPGRFSGRQFSNSRSEMNVSTLELGDSALYLCASSLAAGKGFNEKLFFGSGTQLSVL.

V is TRBV9 and J is TRBJ2-2; D gene uncertain. The germline V and J ends were trimmed by 0 bases and 0 bases, with 6 bases remaining between them. Germline CDR1 and CDR2: SGDLS and YYNGEE. The CDR3 has 15 amino acids. The CDR3 region is CASSVGLANTGELFF. CDR3 in DNA: TGTGCCAGCAGCGTAGGGCTAGCGAACACCGGGGAGCTGTTTTTT.

The chain joins TRBV4-3 to TRBJ2-6; TRBD1 might be the D (7 bases). CDR3 length: 17 amino acids. Per the germline V gene, CDR1 is LGHNA and CDR2 is YSLEER. Trimming left V 4 bases short and J 3 bases short, with 16 bases between. The CDR3 coding sequence is TGCGCCAGCAGCCTTTACTCAGGGGGGAGTGGGGCCAACGTCCTGACTTTC. Translating gives CASSLYSGGSGANVLTF.

The J gene is TRBJ1-1, the V gene TRBV7-2; TRBD1 matches at 8 bases. J gave up 11 bases and V 6 bases, and 14 bases lay outside the gene matches. This CDR3 is built from 14 residues. Germline V gene lookup returns CDR1 SGHTA and CDR2 FQGNSA. CDR3 sequence: CASSSRGQVYGAFF. CDR3 nucleotide sequence: TGTGCCAGCAGTTCCCGGGGACAGGTGTATGGGGCTTTCTTT.

This clone was recorded only once. The chain links TRBV18 to TRBJ2-3; weak D call: TRBD2 (5 bases). Germline V gene sequence: CDR1 KGHSH, CDR2 LQKENI. V was cut by 2 bases and J by 0 bases, with 9 bases left in between. This CDR3 has 15 amino acids. The DNA of the CDR3 is TGTGCCAGCTCACCAAGCTCGGGGAGCACAGATACGCAGTATTTT. Its protein is CASSPSSGSTDTQYF.

V and J are TRBV9 and TRBJ2-1; TRBD2 matches at 7 bases. This CDR3 region has 16 residues. The V and J ends lost 0 bases and 8 bases, in that order; junction bases with no gene match: 11. The germline CDR1 and CDR2 sequences are SGDLS and YYNGEE. DNA for the CDR3: TGTGCCAGCAGCGTAGCAGGCGGGGGAGTCGTCCATGAGCAGTTCTTC. This translates into CASSVAGGGVVHEQFF.

This clone was detected only once. This chain uses TRBV19 with TRBJ1-5; TRBD1 aligns across 7 bases. J lost 3 bases, V lost 9 bases, and 5 bases had no gene match. The germline V gene has CDR1 LNHDA and CDR2 SQIVND (reference sequence). The CDR3 is 13 amino acids. The CDR3 protein is CASDRAPNQPQHF. Written as DNA, the CDR3 is TGTGCCAGCGACAGGGCCCCCAATCAGCCCCAGCATTTT.

This chain uses TRBV5-1 with TRBJ2-7; perhaps TRBD1 as D (6 bases). The V gene's germline CDR1 is SGHRS and CDR2 YFSETQ. Trimming shortened V by 2 bases and J by 0 bases, and 6 bases separated the two germline ends. The CDR3 length is 13 residues. The CDR3 loop reads CASSLQGSYEQYF. In nucleotides, the CDR3 is TGCGCCAGCAGCTTACAGGGCTCCTACGAGCAGTACTTC.

Concerning this clone itself: In the same sample, other DNA sequences code for this CDR3. The chain is built from TRBV19 and TRBJ1-1; D perhaps matches TRBD1 (5 bases). The CDR3 extends over 13 amino acids. The germline CDR1 and CDR2 sequences are LNHDA and SQIVND (reference sequence). V lost 5 bases and J lost 3, with 10 bases in between. This chain's CDR3 is CASSSRGYTEAFF. The CDR3 DNA is TGTGCCAGTAGTTCCCGGGGGTACACTGAAGCTTTCTTT. Full variable domain (remainder filled in from reference TRBV19 and TRBJ1-1): DGGITQSPKYLFRKEGQNVTLSCEQNLNHDAMYWYRQDPGQGLRLIYYSQIVNDFQKGDIAEGYSVSREKKESFPLTVTSAQKNPTAFYLCASSSRGYTEAFFGQGTRLTVV.

This chain links TRBV4-3 with TRBJ1-1, with TRBD1 matching over 8 bases. Germline lookup yields CDR1 LGHNA and CDR2 YSLEER. The V segment lost 1 base and the J segment 3 bases; nucleotides outside the gene matches: 4. The CDR3 sequence is 15 residues long. The CDR3, as DNA: TGCGCCAGCAGCCAAGGGACAGGGTACGACACTGAAGCTTTCTTT. Translation gives CASSQGTGYDTEAFF.

V gene TRBV6-5 combines with J gene TRBJ1-5; 7 bases map to TRBD1. CDR1 MNHEY and CDR2 SVGAGI come from the germline V gene. The V segment lost 3 bases and the J segment 6 bases; nucleotides outside the gene matches: 5. The CDR3 has 14 amino acids. In nucleotides, the CDR3 is TGTGCCAGCAGTTATACAGGGGTGGGTCAGCCCCAGCATTTT. Translated, it gives CASSYTGVGQPQHF.

The chain combines TRBV5-4 with TRBJ1-6; 7 nucleotides align to TRBD1. The CDR3 covers 15 residues. Germline lookup yields CDR1 SGHNT and CDR2 YYREEE (reference sequence). With V trimmed by 4 bases and J by 4 bases, 5 bases remained unmatched. The chain's CDR3 is CASSLGTAYNSPLHF. The CDR3 DNA reads TGTGCCAGCAGCCTCGGGACAGCTTATAATTCACCCCTCCACTTT.

The table lists this clone with a count of one. V is TRBV5-6 and J is TRBJ1-6; a possible D gene is TRBD1 (6 bases). Germline V gene lookup returns CDR1 SGHDT and CDR2 YYEEEE. Trimming left V 4 bases short and J 7 bases short, with 9 bases between. The CDR3 is 13 residues long. The CDR3: CASSPGTNSPLHF. As DNA, the CDR3 is TGTGCCAGCAGCCCGGGGACAAATTCACCCCTCCACTTT. Complete variable domain (other parts from reference TRBV5-6 and TRBJ1-6): DAGVTQSPTHLIKTRGQQVTLRCSPKSGHDTVSWYQQALGQGPQFIFQYYEEEERQRGNFPDRFSGHQFPNYSSELNVNALLLGDSALYLCASSPGTNSPLHFGNGTRLTVT.

This clone was found once. The chain uses TRBV5-1 and TRBJ1-2, with D perhaps matching TRBD1 (5 bases). CDR1 SGHRS and CDR2 YFSETQ come from the germline V gene. This CDR3 region has 15 residues. V was pared by 5 bases and J by 2 bases, with 16 bases between. CDR3 in DNA: TGCGCCAGCAGACCCGGGACTGGGTTGAACTATGGCTACACCTTC. It codes for CASRPGTGLNYGYTF.